Below are 12 T cell receptor beta chains sequenced from a single sample in a study of beta chain features in type 1 diabetes. The study's findings and limits: Within each of all four CD4+ subsets, Type 1 diabetes patients had TCRB CDR3s that were moderately but significantly shorter.

Isolated RNA was reverse transcribed in full, so expressed TCRB transcripts were sequenced. Clones were sequenced by immunoSEQ multiplex PCR, and TCRdb holds only the in-frame ones, with some missing. Of 680,000 or so clones in the sample, around an eighth are singletons; the top ten hold less than 0.025%. The antigens of these receptors remain unknown. Material: naive CD4+ T cells from blood. All receptors derive from a man aged 18 to 35 with type 1 diabetes.

This chain joins TRBV30 and TRBJ1-2, with D unclear. Between the trimmed V and J ends, which lost 2 bases and 14 bases, there was a span of 18 bases. The CDR3 spans 12 residues. CDR1 and CDR2 (germline): GTSNPN, SVGIG (reference sequence). The CDR3 DNA follows: TGTGCCTGGAGTCCGCAGCAGGAGGTGGGGACCTTC. As protein: CAWSPQQEVGTF. Together with reference TRBV30 and TRBJ1-2, the CDR3 gives the full variable domain: SQTIHQWPATLVQPVGSPLSLECTVEGTSNPNLYWYRQAAGRGLQLLFYSVGIGQISSEVPQNLSASRPQDRQFILSSKKLLLSDSGFYLCAWSPQQEVGTFGSGTRLTVV.

The rearrangement uses TRBV2 and TRBJ2-3, with 9 bases matching TRBD1. The CDR3 is 11 amino acids. Germline values: CDR1 SNHLY, CDR2 FYNNEI. V trimming: 9 bases; J trimming: 6 bases; junction bases outside the gene matches: 1. The CDR3: CARGQGDTQYF. The CDR3, as DNA: TGTGCCAGGGGACAGGGCGATACGCAGTATTTT.

As for this clone: Germline is not matched at one junction end, which may reflect a read error. V and J are TRBV7-7 and TRBJ1-5; no firm D call. CDR3 length: 14 residues. Germline V gene lookup returns CDR1 SSHAT and CDR2 FNYEAQ (reference sequence). In DNA form, the CDR3 reads TGTGCTAGCAACCTCCGGGTCCCCAATCAGCCCCAGCATTTT. Its translation: CASNLRVPNQPQHF.

This clone has just a few counts. J is TRBJ1-6 and V is TRBV4-2; D not certain. Germline lookup yields CDR1 LGHNA and CDR2 YNFKEQ. This CDR3 spans 16 amino acids. Trimming cost V 0 bases and J 3 bases, with 9 bases left between them. CDR3 in amino acids: CASSQDPGSYNSPLHF. CDR3 sequence (DNA): TGTGCCAGCAGCCAAGATCCCGGAAGCTATAATTCACCCCTCCACTTT.

The gene calls are TRBV19 and TRBJ2-1; maybe TRBD1 (7 bases). V lost 4 bases, J lost 6 bases, and 13 bases lay in between. In germline, CDR1 is LNHDA, CDR2 SQIVND (reference sequence). This CDR3 region has 14 residues. CDR3 in DNA: TGTGCCAGTAGTAAGGAGGGACAGAGCAATGAGCAGTTCTTC. This gives the protein CASSKEGQSNEQFF.

The sample holds a few counts of this clone. V is TRBV27 and J is TRBJ1-2, with D possibly being TRBD1 (5 bases). V was shortened by 3 bases and J by 6 bases, with 11 bases between the two germline ends. The CDR3 is 13 amino acids. CDR1 and CDR2 from the germline V gene are MNHEY and SMNVEV (reference sequence). CDR3 loop: CASSFSGRDGYTF. CDR3 bases: TGTGCCAGCAGTTTTTCAGGGAGGGATGGCTACACCTTC.

The gene calls are TRBV27 and TRBJ1-2; D ambiguous. The V end lost 5 bases, the J end lost 0 bases, and 25 bases lay between the germline ends. CDR1 and CDR2 from the germline V gene are MNHEY and SMNVEV (reference sequence). The CDR3 runs 19 residues. The CDR3 DNA sequence: TGTGCCAGCAGTCCCTACCCCCGGGCGCGTGCCCACCCTAACTATGGCTACACCTTC. It translates to CASSPYPRARAHPNYGYTF.

The V gene is TRBV28, the J gene TRBJ1-2; no clear D gene. V shed 5 bases and J shed 8 bases, with 15 bases lying between them. Germline CDR1 and CDR2: MDHEN and SYDVKM. This CDR3 spans 13 amino acids. As DNA, the CDR3 is TGTGCCAGCAGTCCCGGGTTCCAAGGGGGCTACACCTTC. Translation gives CASSPGFQGGYTF.

Only a few counts were recorded for this clone. J is TRBJ1-6 and V is TRBV7-2; possible D gene TRBD1, 5 bases. This CDR3 contains 15 residues. V lost 7 bases, J lost 12 bases, and 22 bases lay in between. Germline V CDR1 and CDR2: SGHTA, FQGNSA. Here the CDR3 reads CASTAPNTGRRPLHF. CDR3 coding DNA: TGTGCCAGCACCGCTCCCAACACAGGTCGACGACCCCTCCACTTT. The variable domain in full, completed from reference TRBV7-2 and TRBJ1-6, reads GAGVSQSPSNKVTEKGKDVELRCDPISGHTALYWYRQSLGQGLEFLIYFQGNSAPDKSGLPSDRFSAERTGGSVSTLTIQRTQQEDSAVYLCASTAPNTGRRPLHFGNGTRLTVT.

This rearrangement joins TRBV5-1 to TRBJ2-5; 9 bases align to TRBD2. The CDR3 runs to 14 residues. The V and J ends lost 5 bases and 2 bases, in that order; junction bases with no gene match: 4. Germline CDR1 is SGHRS and CDR2 is YFSETQ. Here the CDR3 reads CASRVTSGQETQYF. The CDR3 DNA reads TGCGCCAGCAGAGTAACTAGCGGGCAAGAGACCCAGTACTTC.

This chain links TRBV5-4 with TRBJ2-1, with TRBD1 identical over 7 bases. This CDR3 is 13 amino acids long. V lost 3 bases, J lost 7 bases, and 4 bases stayed unmatched. CDR1 is SGHNT and CDR2 is YYREEE in the germline V gene (reference sequence). DNA for the CDR3: TGTGCCAGCAGCTGGCAGGGGGTGAATGAGCAGTTCTTC. Translation gives CASSWQGVNEQFF.

This clone showed up just a few times. The gene calls are TRBV5-1 and TRBJ2-5; D is possibly TRBD1 (6 bases). Germline CDR1 is SGHRS and CDR2 is YFSETQ. Trimming removed 0 bases at V and 0 bases at J, with 9 bases between. This CDR3 comprises 15 residues. The CDR3 protein is CASSLVTGHQETQYF. Here the CDR3 DNA reads TGCGCCAGCAGCTTGGTGACAGGCCACCAAGAGACCCAGTACTTC.